This is a list of T cell receptor beta chains from one sample in a study of PD-1 blockade in classical Hodgkin lymphoma. Only in-frame clones appear in the TCRdb table, and some are missing; sequencing was by immunoSEQ multiplex PCR. Of 20,000 to 30,000 clones listed, approximately 81% are singletons. Sequences were derived from peripheral blood mononuclear cells (PBMCs), sampled before the second cycle of nivolumab. The receptors stem from a human donor with classical Hodgkin lymphoma. The CDR3 runs from the conserved cysteine through the conserved F or W. D genes are given only for firm matches. For some rows the clone size is stated as once, few or many, or as a class when expanded; others skip it.

clone size,J gene,D gene,CDR3 length,V gene,CDR3 DNA,CDR3 protein
NA,TRBJ2-5,TRBD1,13,TRBV2,TGTGCCAGCAGGGACAGGGTCGGGGAGACCCAGTACTTC,CASRDRVGETQYF
NA,TRBJ1-5,NA,14,TRBV19,TGTGCCAGTACCTCGGACAGATTCAATCAGCCCCAGCATTTT,CASTSDRFNQPQHF
medium-sized,TRBJ1-4,NA,13,TRBV7-9,TGTGCCAGCAGCTTATTCCTTAATGAAAAACTGTTTTTT,CASSLFLNEKLFF
NA,TRBJ1-4,TRBD1,18,TRBV6-4,TGTGCCAGCAGTGACTCGGACAGGTTCATGGGGACTAATGAAAAACTGTTTTTT,CASSDSDRFMGTNEKLFF
NA,TRBJ1-1,NA,13,TRBV5-4,TGTGCCAGCAGCTTGCCCCCGCGCGGTGAAGCTTTCTTT,CASSLPPRGEAFF
NA,TRBJ2-7,NA,13,TRBV15,TGTGCCACCAGCAGAGAACTCTCCTACGAGCAGTACTTC,CATSRELSYEQYF
NA,TRBJ1-1,TRBD1,18,TRBV5-1,TGCGCCAGCAGAGGAGATGGGACAGAGGGAGGAATGAACACTGAAGCTTTCTTT,CASRGDGTEGGMNTEAFF
NA,TRBJ2-3,TRBD2,17,TRBV7-8,TGTGCCAGCAGCTCCCACCCAACTAGCGGGAGGGCGAATACGCAGTATTTT,CASSSHPTSGRANTQYF
once,TRBJ2-1,NA,13,TRBV5-1,TGCGCCAGCAGCTTCAACGAATACAATGAGCAGTTCTTC,CASSFNEYNEQFF
NA,TRBJ2-7,NA,14,TRBV30,TGTGCCTGGAGATTGACGGGAGTCTCCTACGAGCAGTACTTC,CAWRLTGVSYEQYF
NA,TRBJ2-2,NA,13,TRBV2,TGTGCCAGCAGTAAGGAGAACACCGGGGAGCTGTTTTTT,CASSKENTGELFF
once,TRBJ2-3,NA,13,TRBV25-1,TGTGCCAGCAGCGAGCCAGCATCGGATACGCAGTATTTT,CASSEPASDTQYF
medium-sized,TRBJ2-3,NA,19,TRBV21-1,TGTGCCAGCAGCAAGGGCCGGGACACCCTCATTCCCCTCACAGATACGCAGTATTTT,CASSKGRDTLIPLTDTQYF
NA,TRBJ2-2,NA,15,TRBV2,TGTGCCAGCAGTGACCCAGCAGGAGTCACCGGGGAGCTGTTTTTT,CASSDPAGVTGELFF
NA,TRBJ2-5,TRBD2,14,TRBV5-1,TGCGCCAGCATGCTAGCGGGAACCAAAGAGACCCAGTACTTC,CASMLAGTKETQYF
NA,TRBJ2-7,NA,14,TRBV5-4,TGTGCCAGCAGCCAAGGGGTACATCCTAACGAGCAGTACTTC,CASSQGVHPNEQYF
once,TRBJ1-5,NA,15,TRBV27,TGTGCCAGCAGTTTAGGGACCCTAGGGAATCAGCCCCAGCATTTT,CASSLGTLGNQPQHF
NA,TRBJ2-7,TRBD2,17,TRBV5-6,TGTGCCAGCAGCTTACAAGTTGTTAGCGGGGCTAACTACGAGCAGTACTTC,CASSLQVVSGANYEQYF
NA,TRBJ1-1,NA,12,TRBV6-5,TGTGCCAGCCGTGACCAATTCGCTGAAGCTTTCTTT,CASRDQFAEAFF
NA,TRBJ2-7,TRBD2,15,TRBV27,TGTGCCAGCACTCTACAAGCGGGCAGGGAGGGCGAGCAGTACTTC,CASTLQAGREGEQYF